The TCR beta chain described here comes from a study of blood T cells in healthy people across ages. Study-wide results and caveats: Higher diversity and more naive CD4+ cells were features of long-lived donors, compared to aged donors.

Unmatched junction bases numbered 9, after V lost 4 bases and J lost 8 bases. Germline CDR1 MGHRA, CDR2 YSYEKL. The CDR3 consists of 17 residues. As concerns this clonotype: What it binds is unknown.

The second PCR ran roughly 6 to 11 cycles with a sample-barcoded 5' primer and J-beta primers. The template-switch adaptor was a 5' adaptor with 12 random nucleotides. It tagged each cDNA molecule. MiXCR was run by TCRdb on the 5' RACE reads, yielding one entry per CDR3 protein. The sample holds over 1,300,000 distinct CDR3 sequences, approximately 59% seen once. The J gene is TRBJ2-1, the V gene TRBV4-1; 15 nucleotides match TRBD2. The source of this sequence is a man aged 18 to 29 in good health. Specimen: blood. CDR3 region: CASSPIGTSGRQDEQFF. In DNA form, the CDR3 reads TGCGCCAGCAGCCCGATAGGGACTAGCGGGAGGCAGGATGAGCAGTTCTTC.